What follows is one T cell receptor beta chain and its context. What antigen it recognizes has not been identified. One base away there is no much larger clone; base qualities are not given. Deletion took 3 bases off V and 7 bases off J, with a span of 11 bases between the germline ends. Based on the germline V gene, the CDR1 and CDR2 sequences are SGDLS and YYNGEE. Reading from cysteine to phenylalanine, the CDR3 counts 13 amino acids. CDR3 DNA only is kept here, 39 bases in frame from base 1. The collaborating institutions used their own protocols to collect whole blood in K2EDTA tubes. Collaborator samples were shipped for TCRbeta analysis as frozen whole blood, isolated PBMCs, or DNA extracted from either sample type. The sample comes from a study of blood T cell repertoires in COVID-19 (TCRdb year 2020). About the study as a whole: The collaborator samples originated in the United States, Italy and Spain and spanned the acute and convalescent phases of COVID-19. The material from the prospective study consisted of cDNA or gDNA derived from T cells, B-cell-depleted T cells, or PBMCs. Deeply sampled blood TCRbeta repertoires from subjects exposed to, actively infected with, or recovered from COVID-19 were included in the dataset. The repertoires were made available in a free public database intended to serve as a resource for research on the immune response to SARS-CoV-2. Samples came from the ongoing ImmuneRACE study (first 160 participants) plus 1,254 subjects from 6 global collaborators. The sample metadata nearly always contained a de-identified subject ID, COVID-19 status, age in years and sex. HLA class I and class II types, where available, came from metadata supplied by the sample provider rather than from assay-based typing.

TCRbeta CDR3 regions were amplified from genomic DNA by means of the immunoSEQ Assay, a bias-controlled multiplex PCR. On the authors' methods: Within the assay, amplification of reference gene primers was used to estimate how many nucleated cells each sample contained. To quantify the absolute abundance of each unique TCRbeta CDR3 rearrangement, sequence reads were collapsed and filtered. Productive Simpson clonality was computed per sample as the square root of Simpson's diversity index over productive rearrangements. TCRdb re-hosts the immuneACCESS table, in-frame sequences only. Its copies lack some clones; in the studies checked, an unresolved V gene accounts for under half of them, and the cause for the rest is not known. V, J and clone size are those of that table, while D and trimming were read from the DNA. In this sample the table shows 210,000 or so clones, about four fifths of which occur a single time. Jointly, the top ten make up less than 15% of the sample.

Summary of the overall study and its limitations: Clinical and demographic metadata were provided uncurated, with the amount varying by source and participant.

In this chain, TRBV9 is recombined with TRBJ1-5; a weak D assignment points to TRBD1 (5 bases agree). The material sequenced was peripheral blood. The origin of this receptor is a middle-aged woman with acute or convalescent COVID-19. The DNA is TGTGCCAGCAGCGGGACACCTGGACAGCCCCAGCATTTT. Translated, it gives CASSGTPGQPQHF. The variable domain in full, with residues beyond the CDR3 obtained from the reference TRBV9 and TRBJ1-5 genes, is DSGVTQTPKHLITATGQRVTLRCSPRSGDLSVYWYQQSLDQGLQFLIQYYNGEERAKGNILERFSAQQFPDLHSELNLSSLELGDSALYFCASSGTPGQPQHFGDGTRLSIL.